The clone carrying this T cell receptor beta chain was seen once. This same CDR3 is encoded by further DNA sequences in the sample. The data were obtained in a study of blood T cell repertoires in COVID-19. Study summary: In each case, the material was cDNA or gDNA derived from T cells, B-cell-depleted T cells, or PBMCs.

The authors' processing: Reference gene primers were amplified, and this amplification served to estimate nucleated cell counts. TCRdb's table, derived via immunoSEQ multiplex PCR, lists solely in-frame clones and lacks some. V and J calls and clone size are copied from that table; D and trimming were computed from the DNA. Among 300,000 to 450,000 clones, 81% were seen once, and the ten largest hold roughly 1.2%. The V end was cut by 4 bases, the J end by 4 bases, with 11 bases between. The CDR3 loop spans 14 amino acids. Germline values: CDR1 ENHRY, CDR2 SYGVKD. This TCR derives from a human donor with acute or convalescent COVID-19. The donor label of this sample is uncertain. Specimen: peripheral blood. The chain links TRBV10-3 to TRBJ2-1; perhaps TRBD2 as D (6 bases). The CDR3 DNA is TGTGCCATCAGTGTTGGGGGGTCTTACAATGAGCAGTTCTTC. Amino acids: CAISVGGSYNEQFF.